A selection of T cell receptor gamma chains follows, all from one sample in a study of gamma-delta T cells after stem cell transplantation. TCRdb re-called clones from the RT-PCR reads using CATT. The repertoire includes more than 120 gamma-chain clones, 36% of them detected once, and 72% sits in the top ten. Specimen: gamma-delta T cells. The receptors were sampled from a human donor. It is not recorded whose cells these are; they may come from a transplant donor. CDR3s include the opening cysteine and the closing phenylalanine or tryptophan. Each record gives: clone size, V gene, J gene, CDR3 protein, CDR3 DNA. Where a row states a size, it is once, few, many or the class of an expanded clone; other rows omit it.

clone_size: hyperexpanded
v_call: TRGV8
j_call: TRGJP2
cdr3_aa: CATWARSVARDWIKTF
cdr3_nt: TGTGCCACCTGGGCACGATCTGTGGCTCGTGATTGGATCAAGACGTTT

clone_size: few
v_call: TRGV3
j_call: TRGJ1/TRGJ2
cdr3_aa: CATWDRPLYYYKKLF
cdr3_nt: TGTGCCACCTGGGACAGGCCCCTTTATTATTATAAGAAACTCTTT

clone_size: hyperexpanded
v_call: TRGV9
j_call: TRGJP1
cdr3_aa: CALWEVRGNTTGWFKIF
cdr3_nt: TGTGCCTTGTGGGAGGTGCGAGGTAATACCACTGGTTGGTTCAAGATATTT

clone_size: hyperexpanded
v_call: TRGV9
j_call: TRGJ1/TRGJ2
cdr3_aa: CALWEEYKKLF
cdr3_nt: TGTGCCTTGTGGGAGGAATATAAGAAACTCTTT

clone_size: few
v_call: TRGV9
j_call: TRGJ1/TRGJ2
cdr3_aa: CALWDQKHYYKKLF
cdr3_nt: TGTGCCTTGTGGGATCAAAAACATTATTATAAGAAACTCTTT

clone_size: few
v_call: TRGV9
j_call: TRGJ1/TRGJ2
cdr3_aa: CALWEVPYYKKLF
cdr3_nt: TGTGCCTTGTGGGAGGTGCCTTATTATAAGAAACTCTTT

clone_size: -
v_call: TRGV9
j_call: TRGJ1/TRGJ2
cdr3_aa: CALWEVGRGYKKLF
cdr3_nt: TGTGCCTTGTGGGAGGTGGGGAGAGGATATAAGAAACTCTTT

clone_size: hyperexpanded
v_call: TRGV9
j_call: TRGJ1/TRGJ2
cdr3_aa: CALWEVLNYNYKKLF
cdr3_nt: TGTGCCTTGTGGGAGGTGTTAAATTATAATTATAAGAAACTCTTT

clone_size: hyperexpanded
v_call: TRGV9
j_call: TRGJ1/TRGJ2
cdr3_aa: CALWEVGGRYYKKLF
cdr3_nt: TGTGCCTTGTGGGAGGTGGGGGGTAGGTATTATAAGAAACTCTTT

clone_size: large
v_call: TRGV9
j_call: TRGJ1/TRGJ2
cdr3_aa: CALWEVHRKLF
cdr3_nt: TGTGCCTTGTGGGAGGTGCATAGGAAACTCTTT

clone_size: few
v_call: TRGV2
j_call: TRGJ1/TRGJ2
cdr3_aa: CATWGGLYYKKLF
cdr3_nt: TGTGCCACCTGGGGCGGGCTATATTATAAGAAACTCTTT

clone_size: large
v_call: TRGV9
j_call: TRGJP
cdr3_aa: CALWEVQELGKKIKVF
cdr3_nt: TGTGCCTTGTGGGAGGTGCAAGAGTTGGGCAAAAAAATCAAGGTATTT

clone_size: hyperexpanded
v_call: TRGV8
j_call: TRGJ1/TRGJ2
cdr3_aa: CATWDRYLGKKLF
cdr3_nt: TGTGCCACCTGGGATAGATATCTGGGAAAGAAACTCTTT